Below are 17 T cell receptor beta chains sequenced from a single sample in a study of T cell responses to AZD1222 COVID-19 vaccine. Here immunoSEQ multiplex PCR was the method, and the copy in TCRdb shows in-frame clones only, minus some. The sample carries tens of thousands of clones, roughly 82% recorded once. Sequenced here: peripheral blood, sampled on day 0 of AZD1222 vaccination. The receptors derive from an adult in good health.

CDR3 in amino acids: CASSPGGQEFPGYTF. The CDR3 DNA sequence: TGTGCCAGCAGCCCTGGAGGCCAGGAGTTTCCTGGCTACACCTTC. The gene calls are TRBV5-5 and TRBJ1-2; the D is unclear. The V end was cut by 4 bases, the J end by 7 bases, with 20 bases between. Germline loops: CDR1 SGHKS, CDR2 YYEKEE (reference sequence). The CDR3 runs to 15 residues. The entire variable domain, with the rest obtained from reference TRBV5-5 and TRBJ1-2, is as follows: DAGVTQSPTHLIKTRGQQVTLRCSPISGHKSVSWYQQVLGQGPQFIFQYYEKEERGRGNFPDRFSARQFPNYSSELNVNALLLGDSALYLCASSPGGQEFPGYTFGSGTRLTVV.

The chain has TRBV18 and TRBJ1-1; 7 bases align to TRBD1. Germline CDR1 KGHSH, CDR2 LQKENI. The V gene end was trimmed by 3 bases and the J gene end by 8 bases; junction bases not matched to a gene: 9. This CDR3 is built from 14 residues. For the CDR3, the DNA is TGTGCCAGCTCACCTGGACAGGAGTCGCACGAAGCTTTCTTT. Translating gives CASSPGQESHEAFF.

The chain uses TRBV5-1 and TRBJ2-3; D is perhaps TRBD1 (5 bases). Germline assignment: CDR1 SGHRS and CDR2 YFSETQ. The CDR3 spans 15 residues. Trimming left V 3 bases short and J 1 base short, with 12 bases between. Here the CDR3 reads CASSSQGIRTDTQYF. Written as DNA, the CDR3 is TGCGCCAGCAGCTCGCAGGGAATCCGCACAGATACGCAGTATTTT.

The chain carries TRBV7-2 and TRBJ2-5; D is undetermined. Deletions cut 3 bases from V and 4 bases from J, with 9 bases between. Germline V gene lookup returns CDR1 SGHTA and CDR2 FQGNSA. The CDR3 covers 13 residues. The DNA for the CDR3 is TGTGCCAGCAGCTTGAGGTTGAGAGAGACCCAGTACTTC. Translation gives CASSLRLRETQYF.

The gene calls are TRBV6-1 and TRBJ2-7, with D unresolved. Germline V lookup: CDR1 MNHNS, CDR2 SASEGT. The CDR3 is 12 amino acids. The V and J ends lost 1 base and 3 bases respectively, with 4 bases between them. CDR3 in amino acids: CASSEGGYEQYV. The CDR3 nucleotides read TGTGCCAGCAGTGAAGGGGGCTACGAGCAGTACGTC.

V and J are TRBV24-1 and TRBJ1-4, with TRBD1 matching 9 bases. Germline trimming cut 6 bases from V and 8 bases from J; bases unmatched to any gene: 9. CDR3 length: 15 residues. Germline-derived CDR1 and CDR2 are KGHDR and SFDVKD. Here the CDR3 DNA reads TGTGCCACCAGTAAGGCGGGACAGGGAGGAGAAAAACTGTTTTTT. Protein: CATSKAGQGGEKLFF.

V gene TRBV7-9 combines with J gene TRBJ1-4, with TRBD1 matching 7 bases. Germline CDR1 SEHNR, CDR2 FQNEAQ (reference sequence). This CDR3 contains 14 residues. Germline trimming cut 5 bases from V and 8 bases from J; bases unmatched to any gene: 8. CDR3: CASSIQGRGEKLFF. In DNA, the CDR3 is TGTGCCAGCAGCATACAGGGGAGAGGGGAAAAACTGTTTTTT. The complete variable domain, with remaining parts taken from reference TRBV7-9 and TRBJ1-4, reads DTGVSQNPRHKITKRGQNVTFRCDPISEHNRLYWYRQTLGQGPEFLTYFQNEAQLEKSRLLSDRFSAERPKGSFSTLEIQRTEQGDSAMYLCASSIQGRGEKLFFGSGTQLSVL.

The table lists this clone with a few counts. This chain uses TRBV7-9 with TRBJ2-5, with a tentative D call TRBD2 (5 bases). Trimming stripped 3 bases from V and 1 base from J, with 6 bases between. CDR3 length equals 13 residues. Germline CDR1 reads SEHNR; CDR2 reads FQNEAQ (reference sequence). CDR3 amino acids: CASSFSGQETQYF. The DNA for the CDR3 is TGTGCCAGCAGCTTCAGCGGCCAAGAGACCCAGTACTTC. The full variable domain, completed using reference TRBV7-9 and TRBJ2-5, is DTGVSQNPRHKITKRGQNVTFRCDPISEHNRLYWYRQTLGQGPEFLTYFQNEAQLEKSRLLSDRFSAERPKGSFSTLEIQRTEQGDSAMYLCASSFSGQETQYFGPGTRLLVL.

The CDR3 DNA follows: TGTGCCAGCTCACCGGGCTCCCCTGAGCAGTACGTC. It codes for CASSPGSPEQYV. V is TRBV18 and J is TRBJ2-7; D is uncertain. The CDR3 has 12 amino acids. CDR1 KGHSH and CDR2 LQKENI come from the germline V gene. Trimming shortened V by 3 bases and J by 7 bases, and 10 bases separated the two germline ends.

This clone was seen just once. The CDR3, as DNA: TGTGCCAGCAGCTTATCCACAGGGAAAGCTTTCTTT. Protein product: CASSLSTGKAFF. The chain employs TRBV7-9 and TRBJ1-1; TRBD1 is a possible D gene (6 bases). The germline V gene has CDR1 SEHNR and CDR2 FQNEAQ (reference sequence). The V end was cut by 2 bases, the J end by 9 bases, with 10 bases between. This CDR3 is built from 12 residues.

The J gene is TRBJ2-3, the V gene TRBV12-3 or TRBV12-4; D gene ambiguous. This CDR3 region has 13 residues. Deletions cut 2 bases from V and 5 bases from J, with 8 bases between. CDR3 nucleotides: TGTGCCAGCAGTTTATCCTGGGGAGATACGCAGTATTTT. This sequence encodes CASSLSWGDTQYF.

This clone appeared once. The gene calls are TRBV2 and TRBJ2-5, with 7 bases fitting TRBD2. The CDR3 sequence is 13 residues long. Germline V gene sequence: CDR1 SNHLY, CDR2 FYNNEI. J gave up 3 bases and V 8 bases, and 6 bases lay outside the gene matches. CDR3 residues: CASVGLVKETQYF. In DNA, the CDR3 is TGTGCCAGCGTTGGACTAGTTAAAGAGACCCAGTACTTC. Together with reference TRBV2 and TRBJ2-5, the CDR3 gives the full variable domain: EPEVTQTPSHQVTQMGQEVILRCVPISNHLYFYWYRQILGQKVEFLVSFYNNEISEKSEIFDDQFSVERPDGSNFTLKIRSTKLEDSAMYFCASVGLVKETQYFGPGTRLLVL.

The rearrangement joins TRBV28 to TRBJ2-3, with D unresolved. V gave up 2 bases and J gave up 6 bases, with 6 bases separating them. The CDR3 runs 12 residues. Germline V CDR1 and CDR2: MDHEN, SYDVKM. The CDR3 protein is CASSLTHDTQYF. The DNA of the CDR3 is TGTGCCAGCAGTTTAACCCACGATACGCAGTATTTT.

The sample holds a few counts of this clone. This chain joins TRBV15 and TRBJ1-2; 8 nucleotides line up with TRBD1. CDR1 and CDR2 (germline): LNHNV, YYDKDF (reference sequence). The CDR3 spans 14 residues. Trimming at V came to 0 bases and at J to 8 bases, leaving 5 bases not matched to a gene. The CDR3 DNA sequence: TGTGCCACCAGCAGAGAGACAGGGGTTTACGGCTACACCTTC. Translating it yields CATSRETGVYGYTF.

The gene calls are TRBV7-3 and TRBJ2-3; perhaps D is TRBD1 or TRBD2 (5 bases each). The CDR3 sequence is 13 residues long. Germline lookup yields CDR1 SGHTA and CDR2 FQGTGA. V shed 6 bases and J shed 2 bases, with 9 bases lying between them. Written as DNA, the CDR3 is TGTGCCAGCAGTCGGGACCTCACAGATACGCAGTATTTT. This codes for CASSRDLTDTQYF.

The chain has TRBV28 and TRBJ1-2; 9 nucleotides line up with TRBD1. Trimming took 6 bases from V and 7 from J; bases not matched to a gene: 9. CDR1 is MDHEN and CDR2 is SYDVKM in the germline V gene. The CDR3 spans 14 residues. CDR3 nucleotides: TGTGCCAGCAGACTACAGGGGGCGAAGTGTGGCTACACCTTC. Protein sequence: CASRLQGAKCGYTF.

Points on this clone: One end of the junction fails to match germline, which may point to a read error. This rearrangement joins TRBV9 to TRBJ2-3, with TRBD1 matching over 7 bases. Germline lookup yields CDR1 SGDLS and CDR2 YYNGEE. CDR3 length: 16 amino acids. The chain's CDR3 is CASTVGSGQSTDTQYF. The CDR3 bases are TGTGCCAGCACCGTAGGTTCGGGACAGAGCACAGATACGCAGTATTTT.